This is a list of T cell receptor beta chains from one sample in a study of CD8 T cells in ankylosing spondylitis. TCRdb itself ran the 5' RACE reads through MiXCR, one entry per CDR3 protein. The profile covers around 320,000 distinct CDR3 sequences, with under 25% appearing a single time and about 4% taken by the ten largest. The sequenced sample was blood, either unsorted or a sorted T cell fraction (not recorded which). The receptors shown here come from a female donor with ankylosing spondylitis or in good health (not recorded which). CDR3s include the opening cysteine and the closing phenylalanine or tryptophan. The D gene is left open where the match is weak. Some rows have no size entry. The others give once, few or many, or a class for an expanded clone.

d_call,clone_size,j_call,v_call,cdr3_aa,cdr3_nt
.,many,TRBJ2-7,TRBV12-3/TRBV12-4,CASSLGREIYEQYF,TGTGCCAGCAGTTTAGGGCGGGAAATCTACGAGCAGTACTTC
TRBD2,.,TRBJ2-1,TRBV11-3,CASSLGAGVNEQFF,TGTGCCAGCAGCTTGGGTGCGGGAGTCAATGAGCAGTTCTTC
TRBD2,few,TRBJ2-1,TRBV20-1,CSAYGLAGVANYNEQFF,TGCAGTGCTTACGGACTAGCGGGAGTGGCGAACTACAATGAGCAGTTCTTC
.,once,TRBJ2-7,TRBV20-1,CSARDLDKGYEQYF,TGCAGTGCTAGAGATCTGGACAAGGGCTACGAGCAGTACTTC
.,few,TRBJ2-7,TRBV7-2,CASSSWAGTHTSYEQYF,TGTGCCAGCAGCTCCTGGGCGGGGACTCACACTTCCTACGAGCAGTACTTC
TRBD1,.,TRBJ2-7,TRBV28,CASRLTGSMGEQYF,TGTGCCAGCAGATTGACAGGGTCGATGGGGGAGCAGTACTTC
TRBD2,few,TRBJ2-3,TRBV5-1,CASSWGLAGITDTQYF,TGCGCCAGCAGCTGGGGACTAGCGGGTATAACAGATACGCAGTATTTT
TRBD1,.,TRBJ1-6,TRBV4-3,CASSQRPGTANSPLHF,TGCGCCAGCAGCCAACGACCGGGGACAGCTAATTCACCCCTCCACTTT
.,many,TRBJ2-7,TRBV20-1,CSAPGRVRTYEQYF,TGCAGTGCCCCCGGGAGAGTAAGAACCTACGAGCAGTACTTC
.,few,TRBJ1-6,TRBV12-3/TRBV12-4,CASSLARDESPLHF,TGTGCCAGCAGTTTAGCCAGGGACGAGTCACCCCTCCACTTT
.,.,TRBJ2-3,TRBV3-1,CASSQLVSRRTDTQYF,TGTGCCAGCAGCCAATTAGTCAGCCGCCGCACAGATACGCAGTATTTT
TRBD1,.,TRBJ2-7,TRBV29-1,CSVWTGTGIGEQYF,TGCAGCGTATGGACCGGGACAGGCATCGGCGAGCAGTACTTC
.,.,TRBJ2-2,TRBV6-1,CASRPQSFTGELFF,TGTGCCAGCAGACCACAGAGCTTCACCGGGGAGCTGTTTTTT
TRBD1,few,TRBJ2-6,TRBV6-2/TRBV6-3,CASRSINRGWANVLTF,TGTGCCAGCAGATCCATAAACAGGGGCTGGGCCAACGTCCTGACTTTC
.,.,TRBJ2-5,TRBV25-1,CASSDLRLLETQYF,TGTGCCAGCAGTGACCTCCGACTTTTAGAGACCCAGTACTTC
TRBD1,.,TRBJ1-5,TRBV10-3,CAISESVEGQGQHF,TGTGCCATCAGTGAGTCGGTTGAAGGACAGGGCCAGCATTTT